The entry below gives a single TCR beta chain sequence along with its context. The antigen remains undetermined. The data originate from a study of cytomegalovirus exposure and HLA in healthy donors. Findings and limits, study-wide: Across HLA loci, a later analysis found differing TCR association rates, with DRB1 most and HLA-C fewest. There were around 160 TCR beta chains listed as cytomegalovirus-associated.

The CDR3 has 12 residues. V shed 5 bases and J 11 bases; nucleotides not matched to a gene: 6. Looked up from germline, CDR1 is MNHEY and CDR2 is SMNVEV (reference sequence). With 60 Vbeta and 13 Jbeta primers, the PCR was carried out. Some clones are missing from TCRdb's copy, which holds only in-frame ones; the method was immunoSEQ multiplex PCR. Counted here are some 170,000 clones, 70% to 80% occurring once; the ten biggest clones make up 3.7%. Sequenced sample: PBMCs. This TCR was sampled from a man between 25 and 39 years old in good health and CMV-seropositive. The chain has TRBV27 and TRBJ2-4; 7 bases match TRBD1. The CDR3 here is CASSQRDSLQYF. The CDR3 coding sequence is TGTGCCAGCAGTCAAAGGGACAGCCTTCAGTACTTC.